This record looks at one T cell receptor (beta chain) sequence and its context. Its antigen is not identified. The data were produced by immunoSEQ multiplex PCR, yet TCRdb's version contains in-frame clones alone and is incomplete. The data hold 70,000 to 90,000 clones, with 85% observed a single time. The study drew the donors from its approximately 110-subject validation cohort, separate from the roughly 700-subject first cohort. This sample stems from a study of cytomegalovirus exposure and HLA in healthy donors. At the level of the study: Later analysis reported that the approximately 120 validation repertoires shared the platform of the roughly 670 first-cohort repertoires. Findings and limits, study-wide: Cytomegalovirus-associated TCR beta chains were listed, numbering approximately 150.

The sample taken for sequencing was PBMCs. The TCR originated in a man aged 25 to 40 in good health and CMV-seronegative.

DNA of the CDR3: TGCGCCAGCAGCTTGGACGGGTATGGCTACACCTTC. It specifies CASSLDGYGYTF. This chain connects TRBV5-1 to TRBJ1-2; D is uncertain. Trimming shortened V by 0 bases and J by 5 bases, and 5 bases separated the two germline ends. CDR1 is SGHRS and CDR2 is YFSETQ in the germline V gene. This CDR3 region has 12 residues.